This T cell receptor (beta chain) appears in the sequencing data of a study of shared clonotypes between healthy human individuals (dated by TCRdb to the early 2020s). For the wider study: The cohort included a few men and two women between 18 and 49 years of age. Per donor, three plates each were used for CD4 naive and CD4 memory, two for CD8 naive, and one for CD8 memory. Blood TCR repertoires of roughly five healthy adults were deeply sequenced to estimate repertoire size and the extent of clonotype sharing between individuals. Libraries were prepared and TCR repertoires were sequenced by different laboratories using diverse techniques, in order to increase sequencing depth and limit assay-specific biases. Each donor's leukapheresis produced roughly between roughly 0.85 and 10 billion PBMCs.

A remark on this clone: The target of this receptor is not known. Base qualities are not recorded, but no much larger clone differs from it by a single base.

Using the deep immunoSEQ assay, TCR CDR3 regions were amplified from genomic DNA by multiplex PCR. Genomic DNA extracted from each cell subset was distributed evenly over all wells of several immunoSEQ 96-well plates, and each plate served as one replicate. Each replicate PCR for sorted subsets received roughly 0.2 ug genomic DNA, equal to tens of thousands of T cell genomes. The purified libraries were quantified using a Qubit 3.0 fluorometer, sized with a Bioanalyzer 2100, and then quantified again using the KAPA Library Quantification kit. Every immunoSEQ 96-well plate was sequenced on a separate single-read 150-cycle Illumina NextSeq 550 flow cell. The original pipeline was this. Because only junctional sequences without quality scores were contained in the immunoSEQ output, filtering matching that applied to full-length reads could not be performed. To assign V/J genes and CDR3, sequences were annotated against IMGT germline references using PyIR, a Python wrapper for IgBLAST v1.9. Reads were filtered out if the reads had weak V/J assignments (E-value above 1e-6), no CDR3, stop codons, out-of-frame junctions, or ambiguous translated residues. V3J clonotypes were defined as sequences sharing the same inferred V gene, J gene, and CDR3 amino acid sequence. To compute the percentage overlap between repertoires, the number of shared unique clonotypes was divided by the size of the smaller repertoire. Repertoire richness was assessed with RTK rarefaction, the Chao1 estimator, and Recon v2.1 estimates of unobserved clonotypes. Generation probabilities for all TCRbeta clonotypes obtained by the gDNA method from a handful of donors were computed using OLGA. TCRdb carries this immuneACCESS record with in-frame sequences only. Its versions omit some clonotypes, under half of them owing to an unresolved V gene in the studies checked, with the rest unexplained. The V and J calls and clone size were taken over from that table, and D and trimming were inferred from the DNA. The table for this sample lists over a million clones; more than 75% of them were counted only once. Roughly 0.57% of the sample is taken by the ten largest.

The donors were healthy, HIV-negative adults with no recently reported acute infections or vaccinations. Every donor was a Caucasian adult living in Nashville, Tennessee, USA. CD4+ T cells were enriched by magnetic negative selection; naive cells were then positively selected on CD45RA, and the negative fraction formed the memory subset. Blood was collected by leukapheresis, and PBMCs were isolated by Ficoll-Histopaque density gradient centrifugation and then cryopreserved in liquid nitrogen vapor phase. Purity and quantity of every magnetically sorted T cell population were checked by analytical flow cytometry. Each sorted fraction had its genomic DNA isolated and then quantified by UV absorbance on a Nanodrop 2000c. V is reduced by 7 bases and J by 4 bases, leaving a spacing of 23 bases between them. Via the germline V gene (reference sequence), CDR1 is SEHNR and CDR2 FQNEAQ. CDR3 length: 16 amino acids, cysteine to phenylalanine. Only the CDR3 region is kept as DNA, spanning 48 bases read in frame from base 1.

General findings and caveats noted by the study authors: Naive subsets generally had larger estimated clonotype richness than memory subsets did. Rarefaction of sorted-subset datasets indicated incomplete sequencing despite the large sequencing depth. Sampling was restricted to blood, and TCR repertoires in tissues likely differ from the TCR repertoires found in blood. The genetic and exposure-history diversity represented was limited by the small number of donors. Compared with non-shared clonotypes, the clonotypes found in all four sorted-subset donors had higher generation probabilities. Sharing across several donors was observed for roughly 5% of naive CD4, over 3% of naive CD8, 2% to 2.5% of memory CD4, and about 0.4% of memory CD8 clonotypes. Based on pairwise subsampling, the degree of clonotype sharing among donors was expected to be affected by sequencing depth.

This TCR derives from a man younger than 35 in good health. Some clones in this sample may be carry-over from other donors' samples. The sample was memory CD4+ T cells from PBMCs. Reading the label with the study, this specimen's cell subset or site is: CD45RA-negative fraction. The sequence links TRBV7-9 to TRBJ2-7, with TRBD2 perhaps the D gene, on 6 matching bases. Here the CDR3 is given as CASNSGLDGRQYEQYF. The DNA sequence is given as TGTGCCAGCAACTCGGGCCTAGACGGGAGACAGTACGAGCAGTACTTC.